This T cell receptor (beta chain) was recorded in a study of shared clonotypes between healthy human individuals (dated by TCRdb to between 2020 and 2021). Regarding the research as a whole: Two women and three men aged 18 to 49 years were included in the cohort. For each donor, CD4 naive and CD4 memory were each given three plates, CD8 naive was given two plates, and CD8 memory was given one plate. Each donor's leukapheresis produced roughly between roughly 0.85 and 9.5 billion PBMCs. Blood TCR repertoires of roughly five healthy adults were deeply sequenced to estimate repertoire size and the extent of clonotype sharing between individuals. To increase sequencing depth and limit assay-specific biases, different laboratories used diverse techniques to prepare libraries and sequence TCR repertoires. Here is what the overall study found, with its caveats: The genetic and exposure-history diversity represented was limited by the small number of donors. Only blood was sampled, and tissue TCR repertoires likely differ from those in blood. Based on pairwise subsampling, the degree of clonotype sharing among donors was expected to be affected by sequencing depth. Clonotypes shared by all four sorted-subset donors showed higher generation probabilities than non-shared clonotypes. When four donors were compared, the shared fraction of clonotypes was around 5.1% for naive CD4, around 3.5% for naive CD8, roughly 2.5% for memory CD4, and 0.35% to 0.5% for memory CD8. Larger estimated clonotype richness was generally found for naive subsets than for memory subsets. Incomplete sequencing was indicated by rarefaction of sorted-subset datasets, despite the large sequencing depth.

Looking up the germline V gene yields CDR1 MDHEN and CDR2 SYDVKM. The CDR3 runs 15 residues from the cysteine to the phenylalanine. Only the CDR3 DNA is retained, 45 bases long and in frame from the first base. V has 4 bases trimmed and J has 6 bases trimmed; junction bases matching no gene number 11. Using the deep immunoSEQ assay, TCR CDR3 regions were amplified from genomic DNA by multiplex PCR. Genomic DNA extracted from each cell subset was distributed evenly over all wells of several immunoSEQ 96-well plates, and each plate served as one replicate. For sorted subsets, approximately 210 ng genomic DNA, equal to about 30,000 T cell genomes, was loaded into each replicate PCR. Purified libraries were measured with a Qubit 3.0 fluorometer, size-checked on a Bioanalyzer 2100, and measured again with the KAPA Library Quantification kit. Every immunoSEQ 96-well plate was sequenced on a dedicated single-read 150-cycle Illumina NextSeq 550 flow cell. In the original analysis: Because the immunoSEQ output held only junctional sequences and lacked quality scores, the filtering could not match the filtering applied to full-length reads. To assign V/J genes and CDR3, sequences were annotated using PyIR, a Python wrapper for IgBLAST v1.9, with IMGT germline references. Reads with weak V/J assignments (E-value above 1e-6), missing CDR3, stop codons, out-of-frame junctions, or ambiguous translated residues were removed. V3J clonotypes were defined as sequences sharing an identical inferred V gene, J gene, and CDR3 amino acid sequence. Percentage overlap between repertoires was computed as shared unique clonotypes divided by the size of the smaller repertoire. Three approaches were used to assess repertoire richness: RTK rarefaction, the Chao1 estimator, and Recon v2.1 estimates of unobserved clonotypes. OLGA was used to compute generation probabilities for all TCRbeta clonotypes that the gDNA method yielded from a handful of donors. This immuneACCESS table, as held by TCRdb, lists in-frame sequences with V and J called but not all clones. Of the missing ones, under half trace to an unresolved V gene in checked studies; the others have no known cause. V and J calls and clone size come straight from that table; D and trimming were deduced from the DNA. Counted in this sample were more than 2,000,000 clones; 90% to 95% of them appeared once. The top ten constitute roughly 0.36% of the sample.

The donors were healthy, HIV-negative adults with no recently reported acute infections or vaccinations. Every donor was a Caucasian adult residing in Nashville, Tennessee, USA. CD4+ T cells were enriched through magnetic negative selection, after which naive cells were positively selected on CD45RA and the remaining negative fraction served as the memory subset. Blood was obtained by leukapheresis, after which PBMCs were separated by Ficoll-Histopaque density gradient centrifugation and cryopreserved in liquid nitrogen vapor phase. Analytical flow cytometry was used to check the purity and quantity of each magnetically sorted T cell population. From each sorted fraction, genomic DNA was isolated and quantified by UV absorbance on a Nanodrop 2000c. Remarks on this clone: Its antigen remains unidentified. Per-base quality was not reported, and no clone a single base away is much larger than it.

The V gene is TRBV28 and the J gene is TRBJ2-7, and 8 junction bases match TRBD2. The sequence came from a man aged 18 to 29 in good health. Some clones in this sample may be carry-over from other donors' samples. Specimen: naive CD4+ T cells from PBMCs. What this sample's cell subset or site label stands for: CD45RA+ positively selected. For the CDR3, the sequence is CASSSPGGPRVEQYF. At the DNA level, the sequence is TGTGCCAGCAGTTCCCCGGGAGGGCCTCGGGTCGAGCAGTACTTC.